These 29 T cell receptor beta chains share one sample of origin, sequenced in a study of T cell changes during pregnancy in multiple sclerosis. Method: immunoSEQ multiplex PCR; TCRdb's copy keeps in-frame clones and lacks some. The sample has tens of thousands of clones; 93% are singletons. The source was CD8+ T cells from peripheral blood mononuclear cells, collected in the second trimester of pregnancy. These receptors were collected from a female donor with multiple sclerosis, enrolled in a pregnancy study.

This clone was counted once. The chain recombines TRBV5-1 with TRBJ1-5, with a possible D match to TRBD1 (6 bases). The V gene lost 0 bases and the J gene lost 6 bases, with 10 bases spanning the gap. Germline values: CDR1 SGHRS, CDR2 YFSETQ. This CDR3 is 14 amino acids long. CDR3 in DNA: TGCGCCAGCAGCTTGGCGGGGGGCAGTCAGCCCCAGCATTTT. This translates into CASSLAGGSQPQHF.

The chain is built from TRBV7-9 and TRBJ2-7; tentatively, D is TRBD2 (5 bases). Trimming took off 5 bases at V and 0 bases at J, with 23 bases between the two ends. Germline V gene data show CDR1 as SEHNR and CDR2 as FQNEAQ (reference sequence). The CDR3 has 18 amino acids. The CDR3 DNA reads TGTGCCAGCAGCCACTCGCGGGTATCGGGTAGTATCTCCTACGAGCAGTACTTC. This gives the protein CASSHSRVSGSISYEQYF.

This chain connects TRBV27 to TRBJ1-1, with D perhaps matching TRBD1 (5 bases). With 5 bases removed from V and 3 bases from J, the gap between germline ends came to 13 bases. The CDR3 is 14 residues long. Germline-derived CDR1 and CDR2 are MNHEY and SMNVEV (reference sequence). CDR3: CASSPSPGYTEAFF. The CDR3 DNA is TGTGCCAGCAGTCCGTCTCCAGGGTACACTGAAGCTTTCTTT.

The chain uses TRBV27 and TRBJ2-1; D perhaps matches TRBD2 (5 bases). The CDR3 length is 17 residues. CDR1 and CDR2 (germline): MNHEY, SMNVEV (reference sequence). The V end lost 5 bases, the J end lost 0 bases, and 17 bases lay between the germline ends. CDR3 DNA: TGTGCCAGCAGTCTGTCTTCGGGGAGCAGCTCCTACAATGAGCAGTTCTTC. Its translation: CASSLSSGSSSYNEQFF.

The genes are TRBV7-9 and TRBJ1-1; D perhaps matches TRBD1 (6 bases). Germline-derived CDR1 and CDR2 are SEHNR and FQNEAQ (reference sequence). The CDR3 totals 18 residues. V was cut by 5 bases and J by 2 bases, with 24 bases left in between. CDR3 loop: CASSRGGQIPPVNTEAFF. Written as DNA, the CDR3 is TGTGCCAGCAGCCGCGGCGGACAGATTCCCCCGGTAAACACTGAAGCTTTCTTT.

This chain uses TRBV29-1 with TRBJ2-2, with 9 bases identical to TRBD2. Germline V gene lookup returns CDR1 SQVTM and CDR2 ANQGSEA. The trim removed 5 bases at V and 1 base at J, leaving 2 bases unmatched. This CDR3 contains 14 residues. CDR3 nucleotide sequence: TGCAGCGTTTTGACTAGCGGGAACACCGGGGAGCTGTTTTTT. Protein: CSVLTSGNTGELFF.

The gene calls are TRBV4-3 and TRBJ1-2, with D perhaps matching TRBD1 (5 bases). Trimming removed 9 bases from V and 7 bases from J, with 18 bases in between. This CDR3 has 13 residues. CDR1 LGHNA and CDR2 YSLEER come from the germline V gene. In DNA, the CDR3 is TGCGCCAGTAATGACCCCCCAGGGTCTGGCTACACCTTC. It yields the protein CASNDPPGSGYTF.

V usage is TRBV7-9 and J usage is TRBJ2-1; 12 bases fit TRBD2. The J segment lost 8 bases and the V segment lost 5 bases, leaving 16 bases of the junction unmatched. Per germline, CDR1 SEHNR and CDR2 FQNEAQ (reference sequence). CDR3 length equals 18 residues. The CDR3 region is CASSGWIWTSGVQDEQFF. The CDR3 DNA reads as TGTGCCAGCAGCGGATGGATATGGACTAGCGGGGTCCAAGATGAGCAGTTCTTC. The whole variable domain, remainder taken from reference TRBV7-9 and TRBJ2-1, is DTGVSQNPRHKITKRGQNVTFRCDPISEHNRLYWYRQTLGQGPEFLTYFQNEAQLEKSRLLSDRFSAERPKGSFSTLEIQRTEQGDSAMYLCASSGWIWTSGVQDEQFFGPGTRLTVL.

This chain's CDR3 is CASSLTPLNYGYTF. The CDR3, as DNA: TGTGCCAGCAGTTTAACCCCACTTAACTATGGCTACACCTTC. V and J are TRBV27 and TRBJ1-2; D call uncertain. V was clipped by 2 bases and J by 1 base, with 8 bases between them. The CDR3 covers 14 residues. Germline V gives CDR1 MNHEY, CDR2 SMNVEV (reference sequence).

This clone was recorded a few times. The V gene is TRBV19, the J gene TRBJ1-5, with 9 positions matching TRBD1. Per germline, CDR1 LNHDA and CDR2 SQIVND (reference sequence). Unmatched junction bases numbered 9, after V lost 4 bases and J lost 2 bases. The CDR3 runs to 17 residues. The CDR3 is CASSTPTGGRRNQPQHF. In nucleotides, the CDR3 is TGTGCCAGTAGTACTCCCACAGGGGGCCGTCGCAATCAGCCCCAGCATTTT.

Written as DNA, the CDR3 is TGCGCCAGCAGCCAAGATCGGAGGGCAGGGTATCTGGTCCTGAACACCGGGGAGCTGTTTTTT. As protein: CASSQDRRAGYLVLNTGELFF. The chain combines TRBV4-3 with TRBJ2-2; D might be TRBD2 (6 bases). CDR3 length equals 21 residues. Germline lookup yields CDR1 LGHNA and CDR2 YSLEER. V was shortened by 0 bases and J by 1 base, with 24 bases between the two germline ends.

The chain recombines TRBV27 with TRBJ2-7, with 8 bases that match TRBD1. Trimming at V came to 2 bases and at J to 2 bases, leaving 2 bases not matched to a gene. CDR3 size: 14 residues. CDR1 MNHEY and CDR2 SMNVEV come from the germline V gene (reference sequence). The CDR3 DNA sequence: TGTGCCAGCAGTTTAGCACAGGGGGCCTACGAGCAGTACTTC. Its protein product is CASSLAQGAYEQYF.

A word on this clone: One end of the junction varies from germline; a read error may be responsible. V gene TRBV3-1 (or the pseudogene TRBV3-2) combines with J gene TRBJ1-2, with a possible D match to TRBD1 (5 bases). This CDR3 comprises 9 residues. The germline V gene encodes CDR1 LGHDT and CDR2 YNNKEL (reference sequence). The DNA for the CDR3 is TGTGCCAGCAGCCAGGGGGACTACTTC. It codes for CASSQGDYF.

This rearrangement joins TRBV14 to TRBJ2-7; no reliable D call. CDR1 and CDR2 from the germline V gene are SGHDN and FVKESK. The CDR3 has 13 amino acids. V lost 5 bases to trimming and J lost 4 bases, with 12 bases between them. CDR3 nucleotide sequence: TGTGCCAGCAGCGAAGTTGGGCAGTACGAGCAGTACTTC. Translating it yields CASSEVGQYEQYF.

The V and J genes are TRBV29-1 and TRBJ1-2; TRBD1 matches at 7 bases. CDR1 and CDR2 (germline): SQVTM, ANQGSEA. Unmatched junction bases numbered 3, after V lost 5 bases and J lost 6 bases. This CDR3 is built from 11 residues. CDR3 in amino acids: CSVKQGNGYTF. In DNA form, the CDR3 reads TGCAGCGTTAAACAGGGGAATGGCTACACCTTC.

This clone was seen just once. The chain recombines TRBV12-5 with TRBJ2-7; possible D gene TRBD2, 5 bases. CDR3 size: 12 residues. In germline, CDR1 is LGHNT, CDR2 FRNRAP. V was shortened by 2 bases and J by 4 bases, with 6 bases between the two germline ends. The CDR3 nucleotides read TGTGCTAGTGGTTTGTCGGGGTACGAGCAGTACTTC. This translates into CASGLSGYEQYF.

The rearrangement links TRBV27 to TRBJ2-1, with a weak D call TRBD1 (6 bases). The germline gives CDR1 MNHEY, CDR2 SMNVEV (reference sequence). The CDR3 runs to 13 residues. With 5 bases removed from V and 7 bases from J, the gap between germline ends came to 12 bases. The CDR3 sequence is CASSRFRGNEQFF. The CDR3 DNA reads TGTGCCAGCAGTCGATTCAGGGGTAATGAGCAGTTCTTC.

This clone was picked up one time. This chain uses TRBV13 with TRBJ1-5, with D hard to call. Germline V gene sequence: CDR1 PRHDT, CDR2 FYEKMQ (reference sequence). V lost 0 bases to trimming and J lost 4 bases, with 10 bases between them. The CDR3 totals 15 residues. The CDR3 sequence is CASSLGRGGNQPQHF. The DNA for the CDR3 is TGTGCCAGCAGCTTAGGCCGGGGTGGGAATCAGCCCCAGCATTTT. Full variable domain (remainder filled in from reference TRBV13 and TRBJ1-5): AAGVIQSPRHLIKEKRETATLKCYPIPRHDTVYWYQQGPGQDPQFLISFYEKMQSDKGSIPDRFSAQQFSDYHSELNMSSLELGDSALYFCASSLGRGGNQPQHFGDGTRLSIL.

The chain combines TRBV15 with TRBJ2-5; tentative D call: TRBD2 (5 bases). From germline, CDR1 is LNHNV and CDR2 YYDKDF (reference sequence). The V end was cut by 5 bases, the J end by 2 bases, with 12 bases between. CDR3 length: 14 residues. CDR3 loop: CATSVRTGQETQYF. The CDR3 coding sequence is TGTGCCACCAGCGTCCGTACGGGGCAAGAGACCCAGTACTTC.

This chain joins TRBV9 and TRBJ1-3; D gene uncertain. This CDR3 has 17 amino acids. The germline CDR1 and CDR2 sequences are SGDLS and YYNGEE. Trimming took off 0 bases at V and 0 bases at J, with 13 bases between the two ends. In DNA, the CDR3 is TGTGCCAGCAGCGTAGCTCTTGGAGCCACCTCTGGAAACACCATATATTTT. Translating it yields CASSVALGATSGNTIYF.

This chain joins TRBV14 and TRBJ1-4; no firm D call. With 4 bases removed from V and 3 bases from J, the gap between germline ends came to 15 bases. Germline lookup yields CDR1 SGHDN and CDR2 FVKESK. This CDR3 spans 16 amino acids. The CDR3 bases are TGTGCCAGCAGCCCCGTTCTAGCGCCGCCTAATGAAAAACTGTTTTTT. It is translated as CASSPVLAPPNEKLFF.

The chain employs TRBV6-1 and TRBJ1-3, with 8 bases aligning to TRBD1. Germline assignment: CDR1 MNHNS and CDR2 SASEGT. This CDR3 has 14 residues. The V gene end was trimmed by 5 bases and the J gene end by 4 bases; junction bases not matched to a gene: 4. CDR3 bases: TGTGCCAGCAGTTTACAGGGGGAAGGAAACACCATATATTTT. This translates into CASSLQGEGNTIYF.

The V and J genes are TRBV4-1 and TRBJ1-2; D is unresolved. The CDR3 consists of 13 residues. V lost 0 bases and J 8 bases, leaving 10 bases between the germline ends. Germline CDR1 is MGHRA and CDR2 is YSYEKL. CDR3 region: CASSQDEGWGYTF. CDR3 nucleotide sequence: TGCGCCAGCAGCCAAGATGAGGGTTGGGGCTACACCTTC.

The V call is TRBV9, the J call TRBJ1-2; D uncertain. V lost 7 bases and J 8 bases, leaving 9 bases between the germline ends. CDR1 and CDR2 from the germline V gene are SGDLS and YYNGEE. The CDR3 runs 10 residues. The CDR3 DNA is TGTGCCAGCCGAGGGATCGGCTACACCTTC. This codes for CASRGIGYTF. Complete variable domain (other parts from reference TRBV9 and TRBJ1-2): DSGVTQTPKHLITATGQRVTLRCSPRSGDLSVYWYQQSLDQGLQFLIQYYNGEERAKGNILERFSAQQFPDLHSELNLSSLELGDSALYFCASRGIGYTFGSGTRLTVV.

The V gene is TRBV27, the J gene TRBJ2-1; TRBD2 matches 13 bases. The V gene's germline CDR1 is MNHEY and CDR2 SMNVEV (reference sequence). The CDR3 totals 18 residues. J was trimmed by 9 bases and V by 3 bases; bases with no gene match: 14. CDR3 nucleotides: TGTGCCAGCAGTTTCTTGACTAGCGGGAGGACACAGACCGGTGAGCAGTTCTTC. Its protein product is CASSFLTSGRTQTGEQFF.

This rearrangement joins TRBV27 to TRBJ2-7; D not resolved. V dropped 0 bases and J dropped 2 bases, with 11 bases sitting between them. Germline V gives CDR1 MNHEY, CDR2 SMNVEV (reference sequence). This CDR3 has 15 amino acids. CDR3 DNA: TGTGCCAGCAGTTTATCACCCTCTACCCCCTACGAGCAGTACTTC. Its translation is CASSLSPSTPYEQYF.

This rearrangement joins TRBV9 to TRBJ2-4, with TRBD2 matching over 10 bases. The CDR3 spans 14 residues. V shed 1 base and J 10 bases; nucleotides not matched to a gene: 5. Germline CDR1 is SGDLS and CDR2 is YYNGEE. In nucleotides, the CDR3 is TGTGCCAGCAGCGTAAAGTCTAGCGGGGGTATTCAGTACTTC. Translation: CASSVKSSGGIQYF.

The V and J genes are TRBV6-1 and TRBJ2-1; tentatively, D is TRBD2 (5 bases). Germline V gives CDR1 MNHNS, CDR2 SASEGT. The CDR3 contains 15 residues. V was clipped by 5 bases and J by 9 bases, with 20 bases between them. The CDR3 nucleotides are TGTGCCAGCAGTATGGGAGCGAATGAAGTGGGTGAGCAGTTCTTC. Its translation is CASSMGANEVGEQFF.

The J gene is TRBJ2-1, the V gene TRBV30, with TRBD1 matching 9 bases. Germline CDR1 GTSNPN, CDR2 SVGIG (reference sequence). Trimming at V came to 3 bases and at J to 8 bases, leaving 11 bases not matched to a gene. This CDR3 is built from 15 residues. CDR3 in amino acids: CAWSPGQGPLDEQFF. The DNA for the CDR3 is TGTGCCTGGAGCCCGGGACAGGGCCCTCTCGATGAGCAGTTCTTC.